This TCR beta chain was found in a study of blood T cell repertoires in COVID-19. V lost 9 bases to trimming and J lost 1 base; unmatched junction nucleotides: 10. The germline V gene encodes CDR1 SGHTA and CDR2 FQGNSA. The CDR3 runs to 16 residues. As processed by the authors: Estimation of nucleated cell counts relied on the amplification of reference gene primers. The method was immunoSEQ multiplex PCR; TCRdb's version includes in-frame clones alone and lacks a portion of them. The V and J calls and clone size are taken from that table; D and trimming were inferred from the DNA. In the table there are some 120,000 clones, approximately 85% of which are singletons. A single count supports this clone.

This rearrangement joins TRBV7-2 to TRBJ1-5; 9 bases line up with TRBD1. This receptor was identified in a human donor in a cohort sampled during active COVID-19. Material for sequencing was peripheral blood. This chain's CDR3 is CASRQTGTGSNQPQHF. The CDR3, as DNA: TGTGCCAGTCGACAAACCGGGACAGGGAGCAATCAGCCCCAGCATTTT. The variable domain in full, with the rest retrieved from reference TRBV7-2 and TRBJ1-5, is GAGVSQSPSNKVTEKGKDVELRCDPISGHTALYWYRQSLGQGLEFLIYFQGNSAPDKSGLPSDRFSAERTGGSVSTLTIQRTQQEDSAVYLCASRQTGTGSNQPQHFGDGTRLSIL.